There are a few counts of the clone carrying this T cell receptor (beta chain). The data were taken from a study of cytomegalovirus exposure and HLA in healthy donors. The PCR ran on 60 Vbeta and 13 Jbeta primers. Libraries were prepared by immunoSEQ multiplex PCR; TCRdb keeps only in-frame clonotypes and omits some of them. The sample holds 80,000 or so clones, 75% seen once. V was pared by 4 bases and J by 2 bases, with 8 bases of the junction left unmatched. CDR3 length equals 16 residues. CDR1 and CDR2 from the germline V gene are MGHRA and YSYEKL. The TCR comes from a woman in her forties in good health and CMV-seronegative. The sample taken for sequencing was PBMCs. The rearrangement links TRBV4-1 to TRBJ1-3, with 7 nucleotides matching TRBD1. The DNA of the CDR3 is TGCGCCAGCAGCCTTTTACAGGGGATCGCTGGAAACACCATATATTTT. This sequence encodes CASSLLQGIAGNTIYF.